The clone carrying this T cell receptor beta chain has only a few counts. Germline CDR1 is GTSNPN and CDR2 is SVGIG (reference sequence). Trimming shortened V by 1 base and J by 0 bases, and 16 bases separated the two germline ends. This CDR3 is built from 16 residues. This sample was included in a study of T cells after yellow fever vaccination. TCRdb re-called the 5' RACE reads through MiXCR, storing one row per CDR3 protein. The table has around 400,000 distinct CDR3 sequences, around a tenth seen once. The clonotype comes from a young man who received the YFV17D yellow fever vaccine. Sequenced here: PBMCs, sampled on the day of the first yellow fever vaccination. The chain has TRBV30 and TRBJ2-7; D is possibly TRBD1 (6 bases). CDR3 coding DNA: TGTGCCTGGAGTGAAGTTAGGCCAGGGGACTCCTACGAGCAGTACTTC. It translates to CAWSEVRPGDSYEQYF.